The 11 T cell receptor beta chains reported below all come from one sample, sequenced in a study of shared clonotypes between healthy human individuals. Method: immunoSEQ multiplex PCR; TCRdb's copy keeps in-frame clones and lacks some. The data contain millions of clones, more than 85% of them singletons. Sequencing used naive CD4+ T cells from PBMCs. Subset denoted: CD45RA+ positively selected. These receptor sequences come from a man younger than 35 in good health. Some clones in this sample may be carry-over from other donors' samples.

The genes are TRBV9 and TRBJ1-5; the D is unclear. Germline values: CDR1 SGDLS, CDR2 YYNGEE. The CDR3 totals 16 residues. Trimming removed 0 bases at V and 1 base at J, with 11 bases between. The DNA of the CDR3 is TGTGCCAGCAGCGTAGACGGGGAGCGGAGCAATCAGCCCCAGCATTTT. This sequence encodes CASSVDGERSNQPQHF.

The CDR3 DNA sequence: TGCGCCAGCAGTAATCCCGGGCAGGCAACCTACAATGAGCAGTTCTTC. This gives the protein CASSNPGQATYNEQFF. This chain connects TRBV5-1 to TRBJ2-1; D uncertain. Germline assignment: CDR1 SGHRS and CDR2 YFSETQ. The CDR3 runs 16 residues. Trimming took 5 bases from V and 2 from J, leaving 17 bases between them.

J is TRBJ2-3 and V is TRBV6-6; the match to TRBD1 covers 7 bases. Germline trimming cut 2 bases from V and 1 base from J; bases unmatched to any gene: 3. CDR3 length equals 15 residues. Germline V gives CDR1 MNHNY, CDR2 SVGAGI (reference sequence). The CDR3 sequence: CASSYRGLGTDTQYF. The DNA for the CDR3 is TGTGCCAGCAGTTACAGGGGGCTTGGCACAGATACGCAGTATTTT.

A note on this clone: A much larger clonotype is one base distant, so this may be a read error. This sample includes further DNA sequences coding for the same CDR3. The chain recombines TRBV5-6 with TRBJ2-5; D unresolved. Germline V CDR1 and CDR2: SGHDT, YYEEEE. The CDR3 length is 11 residues. Trimming pared 2 bases from V and 3 bases from J, leaving 2 bases between. The CDR3 DNA follows: TGTGCCAGCAGCTTAGAAGAGACCCAGTACTTC. This gives the protein CASSLEETQYF.

This chain uses TRBV7-2 with TRBJ2-7; no reliable D call. The CDR3 has 12 amino acids. The germline V gene has CDR1 SGHTA and CDR2 FQGNSA. The V gene lost 5 bases and the J gene lost 3 bases, with 8 bases spanning the gap. The CDR3, as DNA: TGTGCCAGCAGCCTATCGTACTACGAGCAGTACTTC. It is translated as CASSLSYYEQYF.

This sequence joins TRBV5-1 and TRBJ1-5; D remains unclear. V was shortened by 0 bases and J by 5 bases, with 15 bases between the two germline ends. The germline V gene has CDR1 SGHRS and CDR2 YFSETQ. CDR3 size: 16 residues. The CDR3 DNA reads TGCGCCAGCAGCTTGGTGCCCCAGCCGAACGATCAGCCCCAGCATTTT. Amino acid sequence: CASSLVPQPNDQPQHF.

This clone has only one observation. The chain joins TRBV5-1 to TRBJ2-5; D could derive from TRBD1 or TRBD2 (5 bases each). The CDR3 has 14 amino acids. Germline CDR1 is SGHRS and CDR2 is YFSETQ. V was clipped by 7 bases and J by 5 bases, with 18 bases between them. CDR3 sequence: CASRPGPPAETQYF. The CDR3 DNA sequence: TGCGCCAGCCGGCCGGGACCCCCTGCGGAGACCCAGTACTTC.

This chain joins TRBV2 and TRBJ2-2; TRBD2 agrees at 10 bases. V lost 9 bases and J lost 5; bases outside the gene matches: 9. CDR1 is SNHLY, CDR2 FYNNEI, per germline. This CDR3 spans 15 amino acids. The CDR3 DNA reads as TGTGCCAGTACTGCTAGCGGGAGCCCGACCGGGGAGCTGTTTTTT. This encodes CASTASGSPTGELFF.

The sample holds one count of this clone. The chain couples TRBV5-1 to TRBJ2-3, with 7 bases fitting TRBD1. The CDR3 sequence is 17 residues long. The ends lost 0 bases at V and 2 bases at J; junction bases unmatched: 9. CDR1 and CDR2 from the germline V gene are SGHRS and YFSETQ. This CDR3 is CASSLGGTDFFTDTQYF. CDR3 DNA: TGCGCCAGCAGCTTGGGGGGGACAGACTTTTTCACAGATACGCAGTATTTT.

The CDR3 bases are TGTGCAAGTCGCCCAGCCGGTCAGTCTTCTGGGGCCAACGTCCTGACTTTC. Residues: CASRPAGQSSGANVLTF. The J gene is TRBJ2-6, the V gene TRBV12-2. TRBV12-2 is termed a pseudogene. The length of the CDR3 is 17 residues.

The chain uses TRBV27 and TRBJ2-2; 9 nucleotides match TRBD1. CDR1 MNHEY and CDR2 SMNVEV come from the germline V gene (reference sequence). V dropped 3 bases and J dropped 5; count of bases not matched to a gene: 7. CDR3 size: 16 residues. The CDR3 here is CASSFRDRDGTGELFF. For the CDR3, the DNA is TGTGCCAGCAGTTTTCGGGACAGGGACGGAACCGGGGAGCTGTTTTTT.